Below are 9 T cell receptor beta chains sequenced from a single sample in a study of breast tumors, draining lymph nodes, adjacent tissues. TCRdb reanalysed the multiplex PCR reads using MiXCR and keeps one entry per CDR3 protein. The data hold approximately 100,000 distinct CDR3 sequences, with roughly 20% observed a single time. Axillary draining lymph nodes of breast cancer patients supplied the node samples. Sequenced input: axillary lymph node tissue. These receptors were taken from a female donor with breast cancer. Some clones in this sample may be carry-over from other donors' samples.

This clonotype was counted ten times or more. The gene calls are TRBV14 and TRBJ2-7; 10 positions match TRBD1. The length of the CDR3 is 14 residues. Germline V gives CDR1 SGHDN, CDR2 FVKESK. The trim removed 4 bases at V and 5 bases at J, leaving 5 bases unmatched. CDR3 in DNA: TGTGCCAGCAGCCCGTCAGGGACAGGGGACGAGCAGTACTTC. Residues: CASSPSGTGDEQYF.

Comment on this clonotype: A single base separates this from a much larger clone, so it may be a read error. Since no conserved phenylalanine or tryptophan closes the CDR3, a read error is the likely cause. This sequence joins TRBV4-1 and TRBJ1-4; perhaps TRBD1 as D (5 bases). The germline V and J ends were trimmed by 3 bases and 5 bases, with 13 bases remaining between them. The V gene's germline CDR1 is MGHRA and CDR2 YSYEKL. The CDR3 runs to 15 residues. The CDR3 bases are TGCGCCAGCAGCCAGTCTGGGACTTCAAATGAAAAACTGTTTTGT. Translating it yields CASSQSGTSNEKLFC.

This clonotype was seen at least ten times. The chain combines TRBV4-2 with TRBJ2-1; 8 nucleotides agree with TRBD1. The V segment lost 4 bases and the J segment 9 bases; nucleotides outside the gene matches: 11. The CDR3 has 15 residues. Germline V gene sequence: CDR1 LGHNA, CDR2 YNFKEQ. The CDR3: CASSPRQGSRVEQFF. The CDR3 coding sequence is TGTGCCAGCAGCCCGCGACAGGGGTCTCGGGTTGAGCAGTTCTTC.

The table lists this clonotype with many counts. The chain uses TRBV27 and TRBJ2-7; D remains ambiguous. V was cut by 2 bases and J by 0 bases, with 5 bases left in between. The CDR3 runs 13 residues. CDR1 MNHEY and CDR2 SMNVEV come from the germline V gene (reference sequence). CDR3 sequence: CASSLPSSYEQYF. Here the CDR3 DNA reads TGTGCCAGCAGTTTACCCAGCTCCTACGAGCAGTACTTC.

This clonotype has ten or more counts. The chain joins TRBV7-9 to TRBJ2-7, with 14 bases that match TRBD2. This CDR3 is 16 amino acids long. V lost 4 bases, J lost 3 bases, and 5 bases stayed unmatched. Looked up from germline, CDR1 is SEHNR and CDR2 is FQNEAQ (reference sequence). CDR3 sequence reads: CASSSLTSGRDYEQYF. The CDR3 nucleotides read TGTGCCAGCAGCTCCTTGACTAGCGGGAGGGACTACGAGCAGTACTTC.

This clonotype was picked up many times. The chain uses TRBV5-1 and TRBJ2-1; TRBD2 matches 9 bases. This CDR3 spans 14 amino acids. V shed 5 bases and J 8 bases; nucleotides not matched to a gene: 8. From germline, CDR1 is SGHRS and CDR2 YFSETQ. The CDR3, as DNA: TGCGCCAGCAGAACCGCGGGAGGGAGGCATGAGCAGTTCTTC. This encodes CASRTAGGRHEQFF.

This clonotype appeared many times. V is TRBV20-1 and J is TRBJ2-5, with no clear D. Looked up from germline, CDR1 is DFQATT and CDR2 is SNEGSKA (reference sequence). Trimming took 1 base from V and 5 from J, leaving 5 bases between them. CDR3 length: 11 amino acids. The CDR3 protein is CSARVRETQYF. CDR3 nucleotide sequence: TGCAGTGCTAGAGTAAGGGAGACCCAGTACTTC.

This clonotype was seen ten or more times. The chain couples TRBV20-1 to TRBJ1-5; 9 bases fit TRBD1. Germline V gene data show CDR1 as DFQATT and CDR2 as SNEGSKA (reference sequence). The V segment lost 0 bases and the J segment 4 bases; nucleotides outside the gene matches: 7. This CDR3 contains 16 residues. The CDR3 is CSARDSGTGRNQPQHF. The CDR3, as DNA: TGCAGTGCTAGAGATTCGGGGACAGGGAGAAATCAGCCCCAGCATTTT.

The V call is TRBV7-3, the J call TRBJ2-7, with 9 positions matching TRBD1. The CDR3 consists of 17 residues. The germline V gene has CDR1 SGHTA and CDR2 FQGTGA. V was clipped by 3 bases and J by 2 bases; unmatched bases: 11. The CDR3: CASSFFPNRGRPYEQYF. The DNA for the CDR3 is TGTGCCAGCAGCTTCTTCCCGAACAGGGGGCGGCCCTACGAGCAGTACTTC.